The 13 T cell receptor beta chains given below trace back to one sample, sequenced in a study of T cells in Graves' hyperthyroidism and ophthalmopathy. Amplification of TCR beta CDR3 regions used RNA as the template. HTBI primers were used for first-round RT-PCR of the TCR CDR3. TCRdb analysed the multiplex PCR reads with MiXCR anew, one entry per CDR3 protein. The sample records around 580,000 distinct CDR3 sequences, approximately 44% being singletons. Sequenced input: peripheral blood or thyroid tissue (not recorded which). These receptors were collected from a woman aged 18-30 years with Graves' hyperthyroidism.

This clonotype was seen a single time. The chain combines TRBV29-1 with TRBJ1-1, with 9 bases lining up with TRBD1. Germline V lookup: CDR1 SQVTM, CDR2 ANQGSEA. The junction had 10 bases not matched to a gene; V was cut back by 3 bases and J by 2 bases. This CDR3 has 16 amino acids. The CDR3 coding sequence is TGCAGCGTTGATGCACAGGGGGCGAAAAGAAACACTGAAGCTTTCTTT. Encoded protein: CSVDAQGAKRNTEAFF.

The J gene is TRBJ2-7, the V gene TRBV2, with D perhaps TRBD2 (5 bases). Between the trimmed V and J ends, which lost 5 bases and 0 bases, there was a span of 14 bases. Germline V gene data show CDR1 as SNHLY and CDR2 as FYNNEI. The CDR3 runs 15 residues. CDR3 DNA: TGTGCCAGCAGTTACCGAGGGCTTAACTCCTACGAGCAGTACTTC. Translation: CASSYRGLNSYEQYF. The full variable domain, with the rest looked up from reference TRBV2 and TRBJ2-7, is EPEVTQTPSHQVTQMGQEVILRCVPISNHLYFYWYRQILGQKVEFLVSFYNNEISEKSEIFDDQFSVERPDGSNFTLKIRSTKLEDSAMYFCASSYRGLNSYEQYFGPGTRLTVT.

This clonotype was found many times. V gene TRBV6-5 combines with J gene TRBJ1-2, with TRBD1 identical over 7 bases. The CDR3 covers 13 residues. V gave up 2 bases and J gave up 6 bases; unmatched junction bases: 3. The germline gives CDR1 MNHEY, CDR2 SVGAGI. The chain's CDR3 is CASSYQTGNGYTF. For the CDR3, the DNA is TGTGCCAGCAGTTACCAGACAGGGAATGGCTACACCTTC.

About this clonotype: With a much larger clone just one base away, this may be a read error. V is TRBV10-2 and J is TRBJ2-7, with 8 nucleotides matching TRBD2. Germline loops: CDR1 WSHSY, CDR2 SAAADI. The CDR3 totals 14 residues. The CDR3 nucleotides are TGCGCCGGCAGCCCACGGGGACTAGCCTACGAGCAGTACTTC. Its protein is CAGSPRGLAYEQYF.

About this clonotype itself: A much larger clone differs by one base, so this may be a read error. This chain uses TRBV7-9 with TRBJ1-4, with 9 bases matching TRBD1. V gave up 4 bases and J gave up 6 bases; unmatched junction bases: 6. The CDR3 extends over 15 amino acids. Germline CDR1 SEHNR, CDR2 FQNEAQ (reference sequence). This chain's CDR3 is CASSSTGTGYEKLFF. CDR3 nucleotide sequence: TGTGCCAGCAGCTCTACCGGGACAGGGTATGAAAAACTGTTTTTT.

As concerns this clonotype: This may be a read error, as it is one base from a much larger clone. The CDR3 carries no conserved terminal phenylalanine or tryptophan, so it likely arises from a read error. The chain employs TRBV2 and TRBJ2-7, with D maybe TRBD2 (5 bases). The CDR3 loop spans 13 amino acids. Germline assignment: CDR1 SNHLY and CDR2 FYNNEI. Deletions cut 4 bases from V and 2 bases from J, with 9 bases between. The CDR3 DNA reads TGTGCCAGCAGTGCGGGAAAACCCTACGAGCAGTACCTC. This codes for CASSAGKPYEQYL.

Comments on this clonotype: The CDR3 carries no conserved terminal phenylalanine or tryptophan, so it likely arises from a read error. The DNA is omitted, as the CDR3 cannot be located on it reliably, and the CDR3 follows TCRdb's listing. V and J are TRBV20-1 and TRBJ2-7; the tabulated D call, TRBD2, remains unverified against the DNA. Germline V gene lookup returns CDR1 DFQATT and CDR2 SNEGSKA (reference sequence). The CDR3 totals 8 residues, both ends included. The CDR3: CSATLSGG.

This chain links TRBV18 with TRBJ2-7, with 7 nucleotides matching TRBD1. CDR1 is KGHSH, CDR2 LQKENI, per germline. Trimming took 2 bases from V and 5 from J; bases not matched to a gene: 3. The CDR3 consists of 13 residues. In DNA, the CDR3 is TGTGCCAGCTCACCAGACAGGGCCGACGAGCAGTACTTC. Protein sequence: CASSPDRADEQYF.

The count of this clonotype is one. This chain uses TRBV10-2 with TRBJ1-5; D possibly corresponds to TRBD1 (5 bases). The V end was cut by 8 bases, the J end by 0 bases, with 11 bases between. Germline assignment: CDR1 WSHSY and CDR2 SAAADI. This CDR3 spans 14 amino acids. The CDR3 DNA follows: TGCGCCAGCGCAGCAGGGTATAGCAATCAGCCCCAGCATTTT. It specifies CASAAGYSNQPQHF.

The chain employs TRBV7-9 and TRBJ2-7; 11 bases match TRBD2. The length of the CDR3 is 15 residues. Per germline, CDR1 SEHNR and CDR2 FQNEAQ (reference sequence). V was clipped by 4 bases and J by 0 bases; unmatched bases: 2. The CDR3 spells CASSYSGRDSYEQYF. Written as DNA, the CDR3 is TGTGCCAGCAGCTATAGCGGGAGGGACTCCTACGAGCAGTACTTC.

This chain connects TRBV7-9 to TRBJ2-3, with unresolved D. The germline V gene encodes CDR1 SEHNR and CDR2 FQNEAQ (reference sequence). The CDR3 is 15 residues long. Trimming removed 6 bases at V and 2 bases at J, with 15 bases between. This chain's CDR3 is CASRVGLLSTDTQYF. CDR3 DNA sequence: TGTGCCAGCAGAGTCGGGCTCCTCTCCACAGATACGCAGTATTTT.

This clonotype has a count of ten or more. This rearrangement joins TRBV5-6 to TRBJ1-1, with 8 nucleotides matching TRBD1. The V gene's germline CDR1 is SGHDT and CDR2 YYEEEE. Trimming removed 4 bases from V and 4 bases from J; junction bases left unmatched: 12. The CDR3 loop spans 16 amino acids. CDR3 DNA sequence: TGTGCCAGCAGCGAACCCAGGACAGGGTCCCGCACTGAAGCTTTCTTT. Translation gives CASSEPRTGSRTEAFF.

Remarks on this clonotype: The junction departs from the called germline gene at one end, perhaps through a read error. J is TRBJ2-7 and V is TRBV7-3; a possible D gene is TRBD2 (5 bases). Germline CDR1 and CDR2: SGHTA and FQGTGA. The CDR3 runs to 15 residues. CDR3 in amino acids: CASSLTGSSYNEQYF. The CDR3 DNA sequence: TGTGCCAGCAGTTTAACGGGAAGCTCCTACAATGAGCAGTACTTC.